The 19 T cell receptor beta chains below were found in one sample sequenced in a study of blood T cells in healthy people across ages. The authors ran a second PCR of 7 to 11 cycles using a sample-barcoded 5' primer and a J-beta primer mix. TCRdb called the 5' RACE reads again in MiXCR, with one record for every CDR3 protein. Here the sample spans more than 800,000 distinct CDR3 sequences, less than 50% being singletons. Input material: blood. The receptors derive from an older woman in good health.

V gene TRBV20-1 combines with J gene TRBJ1-2; 7 bases are a match to TRBD1. Looked up from germline, CDR1 is DFQATT and CDR2 is SNEGSKA (reference sequence). CDR3 size: 14 residues. The trim removed 0 bases at V and 5 bases at J, leaving 6 bases unmatched. CDR3: CSAREDRVRYGYTF. The CDR3 nucleotides are TGCAGTGCTAGAGAAGACAGGGTGAGGTATGGCTACACCTTC.

This sequence joins TRBV3-1 and TRBJ2-4, with a weak D call TRBD2 (5 bases). The J call is doubtful: the DNA matches TRBJ2-7 better. This CDR3 has 15 residues. Germline loops: CDR1 LGHDT, CDR2 YNNKEL (reference sequence). This CDR3 reads CASSQASLVLNEQYF. As DNA, the CDR3 is TGTGCCAGCAGCCAAGCTAGCCTGGTTCTCAACGAGCAGTACTTC.

The rearrangement links TRBV29-1 to TRBJ2-3; D is unresolved. The CDR3 loop spans 15 amino acids. The V gene's germline CDR1 is SQVTM and CDR2 ANQGSEA. V shed 3 bases and J shed 1 base, with 14 bases lying between them. Here the CDR3 reads CSVELTYGGTDTQYF. The CDR3 DNA sequence: TGCAGCGTTGAGTTGACTTACGGCGGCACAGATACGCAGTATTTT.

The chain couples TRBV28 to TRBJ2-4, with D tentatively TRBD1 or TRBD2 (5 bases each). Trimming removed 6 bases from V and 1 base from J, with 19 bases in between. The germline gives CDR1 MDHEN, CDR2 SYDVKM. CDR3 size: 17 residues. The CDR3 region has the DNA TGTGCCAGCAGCCTACTACCCGGGACGATGGCCAAAAACATTCAGTACTTC. Its translation: CASSLLPGTMAKNIQYF.

The chain joins TRBV7-9 to TRBJ2-3; TRBD1 agrees at 9 bases. Germline V CDR1 and CDR2: SEHNR, FQNEAQ (reference sequence). Trimming took 3 bases from V and 4 from J; bases not matched to a gene: 5. The CDR3 covers 15 residues. The CDR3 protein is CASSFGTGRSDTQYF. The CDR3 nucleotides read TGTGCCAGCAGCTTCGGGACAGGGCGATCAGATACGCAGTATTTT.

The rearrangement links TRBV7-9 to TRBJ2-1; the match to TRBD1 covers 7 bases. Germline CDR1 is SEHNR and CDR2 is FQNEAQ (reference sequence). The J segment lost 13 bases and the V segment lost 5 bases, leaving 11 bases of the junction unmatched. CDR3 length equals 13 residues. CDR3 in amino acids: CASSSHRGETQFF. CDR3 coding DNA: TGTGCCAGCAGCAGCCACAGGGGAGAGACCCAGTTCTTC.

This clonotype was seen more than once but under ten times. J is TRBJ2-4 and V is TRBV19, with D possibly TRBD1 on 7 matching bases. Germline values: CDR1 LNHDA, CDR2 SQIVND (reference sequence). V was clipped by 5 bases and J by 0 bases, with 11 bases between them. The CDR3 sequence is 15 residues long. The CDR3 DNA follows: TGTGCCAGTAGTGCGGGACAGATAGCCAAAAACATTCAGTACTTC. Its protein is CASSAGQIAKNIQYF. Complete variable domain (other parts from reference TRBV19 and TRBJ2-4): DGGITQSPKYLFRKEGQNVTLSCEQNLNHDAMYWYRQDPGQGLRLIYYSQIVNDFQKGDIAEGYSVSREKKESFPLTVTSAQKNPTAFYLCASSAGQIAKNIQYFGAGTRLSVL.

The J gene is TRBJ1-1, the V gene TRBV20-1; D might be TRBD1 (6 bases). This CDR3 spans 16 amino acids. CDR1 is DFQATT, CDR2 SNEGSKA, per germline (reference sequence). Trimming removed 0 bases at V and 0 bases at J, with 14 bases between. The CDR3 sequence is CSAREYGGAVNTEAFF. CDR3 sequence (DNA): TGCAGTGCTAGAGAGTATGGGGGCGCGGTGAACACTGAAGCTTTCTTT.

This rearrangement joins TRBV6-2 or TRBV6-3 to TRBJ2-1; D gene unclear. The J call is doubtful: the DNA matches TRBJ2-7 better. This CDR3 region has 16 residues. Germline CDR1 reads MNHEY; CDR2 reads SVGEGT. CDR3 in amino acids: CASSRSPNEIYNEQYF. CDR3 bases: TGTGCCAGCAGTCGGAGCCCCAACGAAATATACAATGAGCAGTACTTC.

CDR3 nucleotide sequence: TGTACCAGCAGCTTAGACCTGGGAGACGGCAAAAACATTCAGTACTTC. Translating it yields CTSSLDLGDGKNIQYF. The chain links TRBV7-2 to TRBJ2-7, with D tentatively TRBD2 (5 bases). Judging by the DNA end, TRBJ2-4 fits better; the J call may be wrong. Germline V gene data show CDR1 as SGHTA and CDR2 as FQGNSA. The CDR3 contains 16 residues.

This clonotype came up many times. The rearrangement uses TRBV15 and TRBJ2-7, with 14 positions matching TRBD2. Germline lookup yields CDR1 LNHNV and CDR2 YYDKDF (reference sequence). V was clipped by 3 bases and J by 6 bases; unmatched bases: 13. This CDR3 comprises 18 residues. CDR3 amino acids: CATSSLTSGRASTAEQYF. DNA for the CDR3: TGTGCCACCAGCAGCCTGACTAGCGGGAGGGCCTCTACCGCCGAGCAGTACTTC.

J is TRBJ2-5 and V is TRBV4-1; the D gene is possibly TRBD1 (5 bases). The end of the DNA is better explained by TRBJ2-7, so the J call may be wrong. CDR3 length: 15 amino acids. Germline assignment: CDR1 MGHRA and CDR2 YSYEKL. CDR3 sequence: CASSQEQGGTYEQYF. CDR3 in DNA: TGCGCCAGCAGCCAAGAGCAGGGTGGAACCTACGAGCAGTACTTC.

The rearrangement links TRBV20-1 to TRBJ1-2; the D gene is possibly TRBD1 (5 bases). The CDR3 loop spans 16 amino acids. The germline CDR1 and CDR2 sequences are DFQATT and SNEGSKA (reference sequence). Trimming removed 4 bases at V and 0 bases at J, with 18 bases between. The CDR3 DNA reads TGCAGTGCTAAACACACGCCGGGGACCACTAACTATGGCTACACCTTC. It specifies CSAKHTPGTTNYGYTF.

This chain uses TRBV27 with TRBJ2-3; D is unclear. Germline V CDR1 and CDR2: MNHEY, SMNVEV (reference sequence). Trimming took 3 bases from V and 7 from J, leaving 17 bases between them. The CDR3 spans 15 residues. The CDR3 protein is CASSLGSPHVNTQYF. CDR3 sequence (DNA): TGTGCCAGCAGTTTGGGCTCCCCACATGTAAATACGCAGTATTTT.

This clonotype was counted only a few times. This rearrangement joins TRBV15 to TRBJ2-5; unclear D gene. The germline gives CDR1 LNHNV, CDR2 YYDKDF (reference sequence). The CDR3 is 12 amino acids. Trimming shortened V by 5 bases and J by 4 bases, and 8 bases separated the two germline ends. The CDR3 DNA reads TGTGCCACCAGCGATGGACGAGAGACCCAGTACTTC. As protein: CATSDGRETQYF.

This clonotype was counted between two and nine times. CDR3: CASRPLAGESSYEQYF. Written as DNA, the CDR3 is TGTGCCAGCAGACCACTAGCGGGAGAGAGCTCCTACGAGCAGTACTTC. V gene TRBV6-2 or TRBV6-3 combines with J gene TRBJ2-7; 11 nucleotides match TRBD2. The germline V gene encodes CDR1 MNHEY and CDR2 SVGEGT. J lost 0 bases, V lost 6 bases, and 7 bases had no gene match. This CDR3 is built from 16 residues.

The sample holds a few counts of this clonotype. The V call is TRBV7-9, the J call TRBJ1-2; TRBD1 might be the D (5 bases). This CDR3 spans 14 amino acids. Looked up from germline, CDR1 is SEHNR and CDR2 is FQNEAQ (reference sequence). Trimming shortened V by 1 base and J by 8 bases, and 14 bases separated the two germline ends. Here the CDR3 reads CASSLEAGKSGYTF. CDR3 bases: TGTGCCAGCAGCTTAGAGGCAGGGAAGAGCGGCTACACCTTC.

The chain carries TRBV5-1 and TRBJ1-1; a possible D gene is TRBD1 (5 bases). Deletions cut 2 bases from V and 5 bases from J, with 13 bases between. The CDR3 is 14 amino acids. Germline V gene sequence: CDR1 SGHRS, CDR2 YFSETQ. The CDR3 loop is CASSFGGTGTEAFF. DNA of the CDR3: TGCGCCAGCAGCTTTGGGGGAACGGGGACTGAAGCTTTCTTT.

The V call is TRBV20-1, the J call TRBJ2-3; 11 bases map to TRBD2. V was pared by 5 bases and J by 2 bases, with 6 bases of the junction left unmatched. Per the germline V gene, CDR1 is DFQATT and CDR2 is SNEGSKA (reference sequence). There are 15 residues in the CDR3. The chain's CDR3 is CSAPNSGRATDTQYF. The CDR3 bases are TGCAGTGCTCCCAATAGCGGGAGGGCCACAGATACGCAGTATTTT.